A single sample is the source of the 14 T cell receptor beta chains below, sequenced in a study of blood T cell repertoires in COVID-19 (TCRdb year 2020). Libraries were built with the immunoSEQ multiplex PCR assay. The table was pulled from immuneACCESS by TCRdb, which kept in-frame rearrangements only. Such tables lose some clones; where checked, under half of the loss comes from unresolved V genes, and the rest has no known cause. Recorded for this sample are 120,000 to 150,000 clones; roughly 80% of them occurred a single time. 30% to 45% of the sample rests with the top ten. The sequencing input was peripheral blood. Every receptor here comes from a human donor in a cohort sampled during active COVID-19.

CDR3: CASSPTRDYSYEQYF. CDR3 coding DNA: TGTGCCAGCAGTCCAACCCGGGACTACTCCTACGAGCAGTACTTC. J is TRBJ2-7 and V is TRBV28, with 7 bases fitting TRBD2. The CDR3 totals 15 residues. The V and J ends lost 5 bases and 0 bases, in that order; junction bases with no gene match: 7. Germline CDR1 MDHEN, CDR2 SYDVKM.

This clone was counted a single time. The chain employs TRBV5-1 and TRBJ2-3, with D possibly TRBD1 on 6 matching bases. This CDR3 has 18 residues. The V and J ends lost 3 bases and 0 bases respectively, with 20 bases between them. The germline CDR1 and CDR2 sequences are SGHRS and YFSETQ. The CDR3 coding sequence is TGCGCCAGCAGCTACGCCGTCGGGACAACGATAAGCACAGATACGCAGTATTTT. It translates to CASSYAVGTTISTDTQYF.

This sequence joins TRBV9 and TRBJ1-1; no definite D call. Between the trimmed V and J ends, which lost 0 bases and 1 base, there was a span of 7 bases. This CDR3 comprises 14 residues. Per the germline V gene, CDR1 is SGDLS and CDR2 is YYNGEE. CDR3 coding DNA: TGTGCCAGCAGCGTAGGGCAGCGGAACACTGAAGCTTTCTTT. Its protein product is CASSVGQRNTEAFF. The variable domain in full, completed from reference TRBV9 and TRBJ1-1, reads DSGVTQTPKHLITATGQRVTLRCSPRSGDLSVYWYQQSLDQGLQFLIQYYNGEERAKGNILERFSAQQFPDLHSELNLSSLELGDSALYFCASSVGQRNTEAFFGQGTRLTVV.

This sequence joins TRBV27 and TRBJ2-2, with unresolved D. V was trimmed by 10 bases and J by 7 bases, leaving 13 bases between them. Germline CDR1 reads MNHEY; CDR2 reads SMNVEV (reference sequence). This CDR3 region has 12 residues. Here the CDR3 reads CATSSVNGELFF. As DNA, the CDR3 is TGTGCCACCTCCAGCGTTAACGGGGAGCTGTTTTTT.

This clone has a single count. V and J are TRBV3-1 (or the pseudogene TRBV3-2) and TRBJ2-5; D is perhaps TRBD1 (6 bases). CDR3 length equals 14 residues. V was trimmed by 4 bases and J by 0 bases, leaving 9 bases between them. Germline values: CDR1 LGHDT, CDR2 YNNKEL (reference sequence). CDR3 in amino acids: CASSPSGDQETQYF. The CDR3, as DNA: TGTGCCAGCAGCCCCTCAGGGGACCAAGAGACCCAGTACTTC.

The rearrangement uses TRBV6-5 and TRBJ1-2; D remains unclear. The V gene's germline CDR1 is MNHEY and CDR2 SVGAGI. V was cut by 2 bases and J by 3 bases, with 7 bases left in between. CDR3 length: 13 amino acids. The CDR3 bases are TGTGCCAGCAGTTACAGGGAGGACTATGGCTACACCTTC. Amino acids: CASSYREDYGYTF.

This chain links TRBV5-1 with TRBJ1-4; TRBD1 might be the D (6 bases). The V gene's germline CDR1 is SGHRS and CDR2 YFSETQ. The ends were cut back, 2 bases at V and 2 bases at J, with 13 bases in the middle. The CDR3 contains 16 residues. In DNA, the CDR3 is TGCGCCAGCAGCTTCCAATTCGGACAGACTAATGAAAAACTGTTTTTT. Its translation: CASSFQFGQTNEKLFF.

This sequence joins TRBV18 and TRBJ1-6; 10 bases agree with TRBD1. V trimming: 3 bases; J trimming: 10 bases; junction bases outside the gene matches: 3. The CDR3 runs to 14 residues. Looked up from germline, CDR1 is KGHSH and CDR2 is LQKENI. The CDR3 here is CASSPDRGPSPLHF. The CDR3, as DNA: TGTGCCAGCTCACCCGACAGGGGGCCGTCACCCCTCCACTTT.

The rearrangement uses TRBV4-1 and TRBJ2-7; the match to TRBD1 covers 9 bases. Germline V lookup: CDR1 MGHRA, CDR2 YSYEKL. V trimming: 1 base; J trimming: 3 bases; junction bases outside the gene matches: 13. The CDR3 runs 18 residues. CDR3 amino acids: CASSQVGVDRGANYEQYF. The DNA of the CDR3 is TGCGCCAGCAGCCAAGTGGGGGTAGACAGGGGGGCAAACTACGAGCAGTACTTC.

Concerning this clone: Different DNA sequences within this sample yield the same CDR3. The chain combines TRBV6-5 with TRBJ1-2, with D perhaps TRBD1 (6 bases). Per germline, CDR1 MNHEY and CDR2 SVGAGI. Trimming removed 4 bases at V and 0 bases at J, with 12 bases between. CDR3 length equals 15 residues. The CDR3 protein is CASSSPGQTNYGYTF. DNA of the CDR3: TGTGCCAGCAGTTCTCCGGGACAAACTAACTATGGCTACACCTTC.

V is TRBV30 and J is TRBJ1-3; D possibly corresponds to TRBD1 (6 bases). The CDR3 loop spans 16 amino acids. Trimming pared 1 base from V and 0 bases from J, leaving 13 bases between. Germline CDR1 reads GTSNPN; CDR2 reads SVGIG (reference sequence). This CDR3 is CAWSARTASSGNTIYF. DNA of the CDR3: TGTGCCTGGAGTGCCCGGACAGCAAGCTCTGGAAACACCATATATTTT.

This chain joins TRBV2 and TRBJ1-4; the D gene is possibly TRBD1 (6 bases). The CDR3 contains 12 residues. V was cut by 11 bases and J by 9 bases, with 16 bases left in between. From germline, CDR1 is SNHLY and CDR2 FYNNEI. The CDR3 DNA reads as TGTGCCGGCACGCAGGGGATTCAAAAACTGTTTTTT. This sequence encodes CAGTQGIQKLFF.

The V call is TRBV28, the J call TRBJ1-5; no clear D gene. The length of the CDR3 is 16 residues. Trimming cost V 5 bases and J 2 bases, with 16 bases left between them. Looked up from germline, CDR1 is MDHEN and CDR2 is SYDVKM. The CDR3 reads CASSAFGIGGNQPQHF. Here the CDR3 DNA reads TGTGCCAGCAGTGCCTTCGGGATTGGGGGCAATCAGCCCCAGCATTTT.

This chain joins TRBV10-3 and TRBJ2-3; 8 nucleotides line up with TRBD2. Trimming cost V 5 bases and J 2 bases; bases outside gene matches: 6. This CDR3 comprises 15 residues. Germline CDR1 is ENHRY and CDR2 is SYGVKD. The CDR3: CAISSGLAVTDTQYF. The CDR3 DNA follows: TGTGCCATCAGTTCTGGACTAGCTGTCACAGATACGCAGTATTTT.